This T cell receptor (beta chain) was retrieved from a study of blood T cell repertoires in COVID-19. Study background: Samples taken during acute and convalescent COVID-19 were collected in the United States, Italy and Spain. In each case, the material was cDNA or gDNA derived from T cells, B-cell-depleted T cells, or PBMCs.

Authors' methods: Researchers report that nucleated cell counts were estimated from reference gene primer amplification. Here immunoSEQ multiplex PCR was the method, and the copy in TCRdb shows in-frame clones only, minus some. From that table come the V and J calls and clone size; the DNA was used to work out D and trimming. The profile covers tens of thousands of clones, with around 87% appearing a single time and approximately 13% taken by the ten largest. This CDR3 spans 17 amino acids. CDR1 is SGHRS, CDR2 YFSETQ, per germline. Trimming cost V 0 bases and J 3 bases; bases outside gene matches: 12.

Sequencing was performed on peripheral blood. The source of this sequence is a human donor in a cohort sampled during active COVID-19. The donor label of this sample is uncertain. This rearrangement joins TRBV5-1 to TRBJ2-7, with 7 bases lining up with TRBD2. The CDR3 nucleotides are TGCGCCAGCAGCTTGGGGTACCTAGCGGATGAAAACTACGAGCAGTACTTC. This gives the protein CASSLGYLADENYEQYF.